The text below deals with one TCR beta chain. At least ten counts were recorded for this clonotype. The antigen it recognizes is unknown. No quality values exist for individual bases; no much larger clone is one base distant. Taken from cysteine to phenylalanine, the CDR3 has 15 residues. Of the read, only the CDR3 DNA is kept; its 45 bases are in frame from base 1. Based on the germline V gene, the CDR1 and CDR2 sequences are SGDLS and YYNGEE. Trimming costs V 4 bases and J 0 bases, and their ends lie 13 bases apart. The hyperthyroidism patients were between 18 and 65 years old and newly diagnosed, with a disease duration of less than 2 months. Any patient with an uncontrolled infection, another autoimmune disease, pregnancy or lactation was excluded. Clinical symptoms, serum thyroxine and TRAb, thyroid ultrasound, and orbital computed tomography formed the basis for the diagnoses. Blood from progressor patients was drawn when they were first diagnosed with hyperthyroidism, before any ophthalmopathy symptoms appeared. PBMCs were separated from approximately 10 ml of fresh peripheral blood using Ficoll-Paque density gradient centrifugation. Progressor patients were first diagnosed with Graves' hyperthyroidism and then developed ophthalmopathy during follow-up. Trizol reagent was used to extract total RNA, and RNA quality was then checked on an Agilent 2100 Bioanalyzer.

The data derive from a study of T cells in Graves' hyperthyroidism and ophthalmopathy (dated by TCRdb to between 2019 and 2020). As for the study more broadly: Peripheral blood samples were taken at initial diagnosis, before any treatment was given. After sampling, hyperthyroidism patients received methimazole starting at 30 mg daily, and ophthalmopathy patients received high-dose intravenous methylprednisolone. The paper describes TCR Vbeta CDR3 sequencing of roughly 130 peripheral blood samples, made up of under 50 ophthalmopathy patients, more than 70 hyperthyroidism patients and about 17 progressor patients. In several Graves' hyperthyroidism patients, the study also compared T-cell repertoires from thyroid tissue with T-cell repertoires from blood. To identify distinguishing TCR V-J signatures, a discovery cohort of 100 patients was used, comprising 40 to 45 with Graves' ophthalmopathy and some 60 with stable Graves' hyperthyroidism. Prospective prediction of ophthalmopathy was tested in an independent validation cohort consisting of about 20 hyperthyroidism patients and more than 15 patients who later progressed to ophthalmopathy. The approximately 100 discovery patients were divided at random into training and test sets in a 7:3 ratio. Broad study findings and their caveats: In validation, the model predicted progression to ophthalmopathy a median of 6.5 months before onset, with roughly 68% sensitivity and more than 72% specificity. A model built on a 13 V-J signature distinguished ophthalmopathy from stable hyperthyroidism, reaching around 88% sensitivity and approximately 83% specificity in cross-validation and 80%/75% in testing. Most expanded thyroid clonotypes (frequency above 0.001) were also detected in blood, suggesting blood repertoires may reflect thyroid immune responses. Sample size was not statistically predetermined, and blinding of investigators to group allocation was not performed.

The TCR beta CDR3 regions were amplified from RNA transcripts. For the first round of RT-PCR on the TCR CDR3, the HTBI primer set was used together with the Qiagen OneStep RT-PCR kit. A second multiplex PCR round built the libraries, followed by size selection and purification. Libraries were sequenced paired-end with 100 bp reads on an Illumina HiSeq2000. The original pipeline was this. SOAPnuke was used to process the raw data, throwing out any read that contained adapters or uncalled bases, had a mean Phred below 15, or lacked an exact constant-primer or identifier match. COPE v1.2.5 was used to merge high-quality paired reads, and clonotypes were defined as unique nucleotide sequences. Clonotypes were aligned to IMGT TRBV, TRBD and TRBJ reference segments using MiTCR v1.1. Only V-J combinations with frequency above 0.0001, covering about 99% of repertoires, were analysed. A TCS score was defined as the ratio between F50 (clonal expansion) and ExV (chaos), using BLOSUM62-based TCRdist between CDR3 peptides within each V-J. Welch's t-statistics and random forest reduced several hundred V-J features to 13, which were used in a naive Bayes classifier (R e1071). Clones were called with MiXCR by TCRdb after fastp trimmed the public reads at Q25, and only in-frame beta chains were retained. Each CDR3 protein gets just one entry, which takes the most common genes and DNA from the rows behind it. It is TCRdb's table, rather than the study itself, that gives the V and J calls and clone size. Within this sample are roughly 290,000 distinct CDR3 sequences, with 13% of them counted one time only. Approximately 7.8% of the sample is in the top ten clones.

The source material was blood. This receptor was identified in a woman aged 25 to 45 with Graves' hyperthyroidism that later progressed to Graves' ophthalmopathy. In this chain, TRBV9 is recombined with TRBJ1-1, with no reliable assignment of the D segment. The CDR3 region: CASSPSGGMNTEAFF. The sequenced DNA is TGTGCCAGCAGCCCCTCGGGTGGGATGAACACTGAAGCTTTCTTT.